This T cell receptor (beta chain) emerged from a study of T cells expressing NK-cell markers. Study-level background: There were seven HCMV-seropositive donors and one seronegative donor among the eight sequenced.

Study-level findings and limits: Roughly 6 donors showed dominant NKG2C+ clonotypes comprising about 1.0-7.0% of their CD8+ T cells.

TCRdb derives one entry per CDR3 protein from the 5' RACE reads, leaving out DNA. Here the sample table reports fewer than 400,000 distinct CDR3 sequences. Worth noting for this clonotype: Its cognate antigen is unknown.

The CDR3 loop spans 15 amino acids. CDR1 SGHTA and CDR2 FQGNSA come from the germline V gene. This chain uses TRBV7-2 with TRBJ2-7; absent DNA, TCRdb's TRBD2 call cannot be checked. Sequenced: blood T cells: a sorted CD56 or NKG2C T cell subset, CD4+ or CD8+ T cells, or bulk PBMC T cells (not recorded which). This TCR derives from a man aged 18-70 years in good health. This CDR3 reads CASSPLLRLAPEQYF.